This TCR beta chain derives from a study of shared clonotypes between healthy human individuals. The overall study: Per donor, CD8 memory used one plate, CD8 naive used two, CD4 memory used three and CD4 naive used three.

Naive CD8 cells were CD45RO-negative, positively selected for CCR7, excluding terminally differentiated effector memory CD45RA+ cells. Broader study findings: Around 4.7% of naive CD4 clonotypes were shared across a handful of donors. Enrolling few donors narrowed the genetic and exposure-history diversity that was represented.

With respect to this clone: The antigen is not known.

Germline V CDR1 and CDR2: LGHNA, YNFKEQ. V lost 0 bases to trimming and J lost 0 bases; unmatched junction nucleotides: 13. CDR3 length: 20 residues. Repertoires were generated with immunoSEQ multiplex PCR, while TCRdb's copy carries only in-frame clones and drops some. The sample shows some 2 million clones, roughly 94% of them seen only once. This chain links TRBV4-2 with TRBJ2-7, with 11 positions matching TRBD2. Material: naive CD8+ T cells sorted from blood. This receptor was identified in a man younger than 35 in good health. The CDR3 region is CASSQDGALSSGGSSYEQYF. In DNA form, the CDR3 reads TGTGCCAGCAGCCAAGACGGAGCCCTCTCTAGCGGGGGGAGCTCCTACGAGCAGTACTTC.